Listed below are T cell receptor beta chains from one sample, sequenced in a study of T cell repertoires in ileal Crohn's disease. Method: immunoSEQ multiplex PCR; TCRdb's copy keeps in-frame clones and lacks some. The repertoire has roughly 13,000 clones, 70% to 90% of them found once; the top ten carry 3% to 4.5%. The sample comprised ileal tissue. These receptors all come from an adult with Crohn's disease. Both conserved end residues are part of each CDR3. The D gene is left open where the match is weak. Size values are once, few and many counts, or a class for expanded clones, and some rows have none.

d_gene,j_gene,abundance,v_gene,CDR3nt,CDR3aa
TRBD1,TRBJ2-7,large,TRBV11-3,TGTGCCAGCAGCTCAAGTAACAGGGACAGTTCCTACGAGCAGTACTTC,CASSSSNRDSSYEQYF
NA,TRBJ2-5,NA,TRBV7-3,TGTGCCAGCCGTCGTGGCGGGGAAAAGACCCAGTACTTC,CASRRGGEKTQYF
TRBD2,TRBJ2-1,NA,TRBV29-1,TGCAGCGTTGTTTTTGGGACTAGCGGGACCAATGAGCAGTTCTTC,CSVVFGTSGTNEQFF
TRBD1,TRBJ1-4,NA,TRBV27,TGTGCCAGCAGAAAAGGGACAGCCACAACTAATGAAAAACTGTTTTTT,CASRKGTATTNEKLFF
TRBD2,TRBJ2-7,NA,TRBV7-2,TGTGCCAGCAGGCATCCTAGCGGGGGGGCCGCCTACGAGCAGTACTTC,CASRHPSGGAAYEQYF
NA,TRBJ2-3,NA,TRBV7-9,TGTGCCAGCAGCTGGACAGTCACAGATACGCAGTATTTT,CASSWTVTDTQYF
TRBD2,TRBJ2-2,NA,TRBV6-1,TGTGCCAGCAGTGACCGGCGGGGGGGCCGAAGGACCGGGGAGCTGTTTTTT,CASSDRRGGRRTGELFF
TRBD1,TRBJ2-7,NA,TRBV30,TGTGCCTGGAGTCTCCGGGACAGGGTTGCCAACGAGCAGTACTTC,CAWSLRDRVANEQYF
TRBD1,TRBJ1-5,once,TRBV18,TGTGCCAGCTCACCAGGGGACAGAAACAATCAGCCCCAGCATTTT,CASSPGDRNNQPQHF
NA,TRBJ2-7,few,TRBV10-1,TGCGCCAGCACTACGACAGAATTGATCTACGAGCAGTACTTC,CASTTTELIYEQYF
TRBD1,TRBJ1-3,NA,TRBV7-9,TGTGCCAGCAGCTTAGTGGGGCTACTTAAGGGGGCTGCTGGAAACACCATATATTTT,CASSLVGLLKGAAGNTIYF
NA,TRBJ2-7,NA,TRBV10-3,TGTGCCATCAGTGACCAGCAGGGGTACGAGCAGTACTTC,CAISDQQGYEQYF
TRBD2,TRBJ2-4,NA,TRBV7-2,TGTGCCAGCAGAGGTAGCGGGGGAAACATTCAGTACTTC,CASRGSGGNIQYF
NA,TRBJ2-2,NA,TRBV11-1,TGTGCCAGCAGCTTCCAGTACACCGGGGAGCTGTTTTTT,CASSFQYTGELFF
NA,TRBJ1-1,few,TRBV27,TGTGCCAGCAGTTTTCGGTCGGGGATACCTGAAGCTTTCTTT,CASSFRSGIPEAFF
TRBD1,TRBJ2-5,NA,TRBV6-5,TGTGCCAGCAGAGAAGGGGGCTTCGGAGAGACCCAGTACTTC,CASREGGFGETQYF
NA,TRBJ2-7,once,TRBV19,TGTGCCAGTAGTATAGATGGCCACGAGCAGTACTTC,CASSIDGHEQYF
NA,TRBJ1-3,NA,TRBV29-1,TGCAGCGTTGAGGGGGGGGACGGAAACACCATATATTTT,CSVEGGDGNTIYF
NA,TRBJ2-1,NA,TRBV2,TGTGCCAGCGCTTTTAGCTCCTACAATGAGCAGTTCTTC,CASAFSSYNEQFF
NA,TRBJ2-1,once,TRBV12-5,TGTGCTAGTGCCGCGCAAATGGACAGCCTCTCCTACAATGAGCAGTTCTTC,CASAAQMDSLSYNEQFF
NA,TRBJ2-2,NA,TRBV30,TGTGCCTGGAGTTCGACGTACAGGGACCGAACCGGGGAGCTGTTTTTT,CAWSSTYRDRTGELFF
NA,TRBJ2-1,NA,TRBV7-9,TGTGCCAGCAGCTTGGTTAGCGGAGGGTACAATGAGCAGTTCTTC,CASSLVSGGYNEQFF
NA,TRBJ2-1,NA,TRBV19,TGTGCCAGTAGTCTGAGAGAGCGGCTATACAATGAGCAGTTCTTC,CASSLRERLYNEQFF
NA,TRBJ1-2,NA,TRBV30,TGTGCCTGGACCGAGGACAGCTTCTATGGCTACACCTTC,CAWTEDSFYGYTF
TRBD1,TRBJ2-3,NA,TRBV9,TGTGCCAGCAGCGTAGGGCAGGGGGCTGGAGATACGCAGTATTTT,CASSVGQGAGDTQYF
TRBD1,TRBJ2-3,NA,TRBV10-1,TGCGCCAGCAGTGAGAAGGACAGGCCCGCGGATACGCAGTATTTT,CASSEKDRPADTQYF
NA,TRBJ1-1,few,TRBV11-2,TGTGCCAGCAGCTTATTACAGGGCTCCAACACTGAAGCTTTCTTT,CASSLLQGSNTEAFF
NA,TRBJ1-5,NA,TRBV28,TGTGCCAGTCTTTCCCCGGGAAATAGCAATCAGCCCCAGCATTTT,CASLSPGNSNQPQHF
NA,TRBJ1-3,few,TRBV9,TGTGCCAGCAGCGTAGCTTACGGGGGGTTCTCAGGAAACACCATATATTTT,CASSVAYGGFSGNTIYF
NA,TRBJ1-3,few,TRBV5-1,TGCGCCAGCAGCCCGGACTTCTCTGGAAACACCATATATTTT,CASSPDFSGNTIYF
NA,TRBJ2-7,NA,TRBV10-3,TGTGCCCTTCCACTTCTAGCGGACAGAACCTACGAGCAGTACTTC,CALPLLADRTYEQYF
TRBD1,TRBJ2-7,NA,TRBV6-1,TGTGCCAGCAGTGCGCTGACAGGGGGTGTTCCCTACGAGCAGTACTTC,CASSALTGGVPYEQYF
TRBD1,TRBJ2-3,NA,TRBV11-2,TGTGCCAGCAGGAGACAGGGGCCTCCAGATACGCAGTATTTT,CASRRQGPPDTQYF
NA,TRBJ1-5,NA,TRBV7-9,TGTGCCAGCAGCTCTAGCAAGTATAGCAATCAGCCCCAGCATTTT,CASSSSKYSNQPQHF
TRBD1,TRBJ2-2,NA,TRBV28,TGTGCCATCCGGACAGGGGCGAACACCGGGGAGCTGTTTTTT,CAIRTGANTGELFF
TRBD1,TRBJ2-1,NA,TRBV5-6,TGTGCCAGCAGCCTCTTCACGGGACAGGGTTCCGGTGAGCAGTTCTTC,CASSLFTGQGSGEQFF
NA,TRBJ2-7,NA,TRBV28,TGTGCCAGCAGTGAGGGACTCACCTACGAGCAGTACTTC,CASSEGLTYEQYF
NA,TRBJ1-1,NA,TRBV6-5,TGTGCCAGCAGTTACTCGAGCTACAGAAAAAACACTGAAGCTTTCTTT,CASSYSSYRKNTEAFF
NA,TRBJ2-2,NA,TRBV29-1,TGCAGCGTTGCGGTGGCGAACACCGGGGAGCTGTTTTTT,CSVAVANTGELFF